This T cell receptor (beta chain) comes out of a study of monozygotic twins with inflammatory bowel disease. With regard to this clonotype: What it binds is unknown.

The germline V gene has CDR1 SQVTM and CDR2 ANQGSEA. The CDR3 is made up of 11 amino acids. Around 3,600 ng of total RNA went into each TCR library. One entry per CDR3 protein, without DNA, is what TCRdb gives after re-calling the 5' RACE reads. Its listing shows about 210,000 distinct CDR3 sequences. The study, taken as a whole, reports: No one strong IBD-associated signal or clonotype was supported. Since immunosuppressive treatments differed, patient repertoires may have gained added variability.

This TCR was sampled from a human donor with ulcerative colitis or Crohn's disease, or a healthy co-twin of an affected twin (not recorded which). The sequencing input was blood. The V gene is TRBV29-1, the J gene TRBJ1-2. This CDR3 reads CSVETNHGYTF.